The 20 T cell receptor beta chains listed next were all sequenced from one sample in a study of blood T cell repertoires in COVID-19 (TCRdb year 2020). Libraries were made using the immunoSEQ multiplex PCR assay. Here the immuneACCESS table is served through TCRdb, limited to in-frame sequences with V and J called. Missing clones are a known gap in these copies; in checked studies unresolved V genes cover under half, and the rest lacks a known reason. The sample includes more than 250,000 clones, with 70% to 90% observed a single time. Roughly 2% of the sample lies in the top ten. Sample: PBMCs or T cells enriched from blood (not recorded which). The receptors were gathered from a man aged 25-45 years who had recovered from COVID-19.

The chain recombines TRBV5-5 with TRBJ2-3; D might be TRBD2 (6 bases). The CDR3 totals 14 residues. Germline CDR1 and CDR2: SGHKS and YYEKEE (reference sequence). The germline V and J ends were trimmed by 2 bases and 3 bases, with 10 bases remaining between them. The CDR3 bases are TGTGCCAGCAGCTTAGAACTAGCTACAGATACGCAGTATTTT. Translating it yields CASSLELATDTQYF.

This chain joins TRBV5-1 and TRBJ2-5; 7 bases are a match to TRBD1. CDR3 length: 14 residues. The trim removed 4 bases at V and 2 bases at J, leaving 5 bases unmatched. In germline, CDR1 is SGHRS, CDR2 YFSETQ. Here the CDR3 reads CASSPGTVQETQYF. Here the CDR3 DNA reads TGCGCCAGCAGCCCGGGGACAGTTCAAGAGACCCAGTACTTC.

J is TRBJ1-1 and V is TRBV6-6; 7 bases are a match to TRBD1. The CDR3 is 14 amino acids. Germline V gives CDR1 MNHNY, CDR2 SVGAGI (reference sequence). Germline trimming cut 3 bases from V and 7 bases from J; bases unmatched to any gene: 8. The CDR3 sequence is CASSYLGQAIEAFF. In DNA form, the CDR3 reads TGTGCCAGCAGTTATCTAGGACAGGCAATTGAAGCTTTCTTT.

The gene calls are TRBV7-2 and TRBJ1-2, with 7 bases aligning to TRBD1. The V gene end was trimmed by 5 bases and the J gene end by 4 bases; junction bases not matched to a gene: 13. Germline loops: CDR1 SGHTA, CDR2 FQGNSA. There are 16 residues in the CDR3. In DNA, the CDR3 is TGTGCCAGCAGCCCACAGACAGGGCTTAATCTCTATGGCTACACCTTC. As protein: CASSPQTGLNLYGYTF.

This clone was found once. V and J are TRBV6-5 and TRBJ1-2, with TRBD1 matching 9 bases. The CDR3 is 13 amino acids. Germline values: CDR1 MNHEY, CDR2 SVGAGI. Trimming at V came to 6 bases and at J to 3 bases, leaving 2 bases not matched to a gene. This CDR3 is CASSRTGDYGYTF. CDR3 sequence (DNA): TGTGCCAGCAGCCGGACAGGGGACTATGGCTACACCTTC.

This clone occurred a few times. J is TRBJ1-2 and V is TRBV10-3, with D maybe TRBD1 (6 bases). CDR1 and CDR2 from the germline V gene are ENHRY and SYGVKD. V shed 10 bases and J shed 4 bases, with 19 bases lying between them. The CDR3 sequence is 14 residues long. The CDR3: CATASYRVGYGYTF. Written as DNA, the CDR3 is TGTGCCACGGCCTCGTACAGGGTCGGCTATGGCTACACCTTC.

V is TRBV24-1 and J is TRBJ2-1; maybe TRBD1 (6 bases). Trimming left V 2 bases short and J 7 bases short, with 11 bases between. Germline assignment: CDR1 KGHDR and CDR2 SFDVKD. The length of the CDR3 is 14 residues. CDR3 coding DNA: TGTGCCACCAGTGATTCAGGGGTGACGAATGAGCAGTTCTTC. Protein sequence: CATSDSGVTNEQFF.

The chain joins TRBV30 to TRBJ1-6; D uncertain. The germline V gene has CDR1 GTSNPN and CDR2 SVGIG (reference sequence). The CDR3 sequence is 12 residues long. The V gene lost 4 bases and the J gene lost 5 bases, with 6 bases spanning the gap. This CDR3 is CAWTNNNSPLHF. CDR3 nucleotide sequence: TGTGCCTGGACTAATAATAATTCACCCCTCCACTTT.

This rearrangement joins TRBV6-5 to TRBJ2-7; D is perhaps TRBD2 (5 bases). V was cut by 4 bases and J by 3 bases, with 13 bases left in between. This CDR3 region has 14 residues. Germline CDR1 is MNHEY and CDR2 is SVGAGI. CDR3 sequence reads: CASSSLAFGYEQYF. As DNA, the CDR3 is TGTGCCAGCAGTTCTCTAGCTTTCGGCTACGAGCAGTACTTC.

The V gene is TRBV19, the J gene TRBJ1-1; tentatively, D is TRBD1 (5 bases). Germline V gives CDR1 LNHDA, CDR2 SQIVND (reference sequence). The CDR3 has 15 residues. Between the trimmed V and J ends, which lost 7 bases and 5 bases, there was a span of 20 bases. CDR3 bases: TGTGCCAGTAAGCGGGGGTCGGGACGACGAACTGAAGCTTTCTTT. Encoded protein: CASKRGSGRRTEAFF.

The chain links TRBV6-5 to TRBJ1-3; D is possibly TRBD1 (6 bases). V lost 0 bases to trimming and J lost 2 bases, with 8 bases between them. This CDR3 has 15 residues. Germline CDR1 and CDR2: MNHEY and SVGAGI. CDR3 nucleotides: TGTGCCAGCAGTTACTCGAGGGGGACTGGAAACACCATATATTTT. This codes for CASSYSRGTGNTIYF.

The J gene is TRBJ2-3, the V gene TRBV3-1 (or the pseudogene TRBV3-2); 10 bases are shared with TRBD2. Germline CDR1 is LGHDT and CDR2 is YNNKEL (reference sequence). This CDR3 comprises 18 residues. J lost 1 base, V lost 4 bases, and 11 bases had no gene match. This CDR3 reads CASSPTNTGTSGTDTQYF. CDR3 sequence (DNA): TGTGCCAGCAGCCCCACGAACACCGGGACTAGCGGCACAGATACGCAGTATTTT.

This clone was picked up one time. The chain recombines TRBV9 with TRBJ1-5; 7 positions agree with TRBD1. V dropped 4 bases and J dropped 4; count of bases not matched to a gene: 5. The CDR3 spans 14 residues. Germline CDR1 is SGDLS and CDR2 is YYNGEE. As DNA, the CDR3 is TGTGCCAGCAGCCCAGGGGGTTGGAATCAGCCCCAGCATTTT. Translating gives CASSPGGWNQPQHF. Using reference TRBV9 and TRBJ1-5 for the parts outside the CDR3, the full variable domain is DSGVTQTPKHLITATGQRVTLRCSPRSGDLSVYWYQQSLDQGLQFLIQYYNGEERAKGNILERFSAQQFPDLHSELNLSSLELGDSALYFCASSPGGWNQPQHFGDGTRLSIL.

The genes are TRBV19 and TRBJ1-2; TRBD1 might be the D (5 bases). V lost 1 base to trimming and J lost 5 bases, with 8 bases between them. This CDR3 has 13 residues. CDR1 and CDR2 (germline): LNHDA, SQIVND (reference sequence). The CDR3 coding sequence is TGTGCCAGTAGTATAGGACAGTCTTATGGCTACACCTTC. This translates into CASSIGQSYGYTF.

This clone showed up just once. The V gene is TRBV25-1, the J gene TRBJ2-3; weak D call: TRBD1 (6 bases). Germline V gene lookup returns CDR1 MGHDK and CDR2 SYGVNS. The CDR3 covers 16 residues. V was clipped by 4 bases and J by 1 base, with 15 bases between them. Here the CDR3 DNA reads TGTGCCAGCAGTGCCTTGCAGACAGGAGGCACAGATACGCAGTATTTT. Amino acid sequence: CASSALQTGGTDTQYF.

This chain uses TRBV12-3 or TRBV12-4 with TRBJ1-5, with a possible D match to TRBD1 (5 bases). The V end lost 6 bases, the J end lost 5 bases, and 11 bases lay between the germline ends. This CDR3 is built from 13 residues. CDR3 sequence: CASRATADQPQHF. Here the CDR3 DNA reads TGTGCCAGCAGGGCGACAGCTGATCAGCCCCAGCATTTT.

This sequence joins TRBV7-2 and TRBJ1-4, with D unclear. Trimming took 3 bases from V and 4 from J, leaving 6 bases between them. CDR3 size: 13 residues. The germline CDR1 and CDR2 sequences are SGHTA and FQGNSA. CDR3 DNA sequence: TGTGCCAGCAGCTTTCGGGTTAATGAAAAACTGTTTTTT. Its protein is CASSFRVNEKLFF. The entire variable domain, with the rest obtained from reference TRBV7-2 and TRBJ1-4, is as follows: GAGVSQSPSNKVTEKGKDVELRCDPISGHTALYWYRQSLGQGLEFLIYFQGNSAPDKSGLPSDRFSAERTGGSVSTLTIQRTQQEDSAVYLCASSFRVNEKLFFGSGTQLSVL.

The chain couples TRBV29-1 to TRBJ2-7; TRBD1 might be the D (6 bases). V lost 6 bases to trimming and J lost 3 bases, with 15 bases between them. Germline values: CDR1 SQVTM, CDR2 ANQGSEA. This CDR3 region has 13 residues. The CDR3 reads CSVVQGALYEQYF. The DNA for the CDR3 is TGCAGCGTGGTACAGGGTGCTCTCTACGAGCAGTACTTC.

This chain uses TRBV11-1 with TRBJ1-1; D gene uncertain. V gave up 4 bases and J gave up 3 bases, with 12 bases separating them. The V gene's germline CDR1 is SGHAT and CDR2 FQDESV (reference sequence). This CDR3 is 14 amino acids long. CDR3 residues: CASSSGSRYTEAFF. CDR3 coding DNA: TGTGCCAGCAGCTCCGGATCGAGGTACACTGAAGCTTTCTTT. Drawing the rest from reference TRBV11-1 and TRBJ1-1, the complete variable domain is EAEVAQSPRYKITEKSQAVAFWCDPISGHATLYWYRQILGQGPELLVQFQDESVVDDSQLPKDRFSAERLKGVDSTLKIQPAELGDSAMYLCASSSGSRYTEAFFGQGTRLTVV.

A note on this clone: The germline gene is not matched at one end of the junction; a read error may be the cause. The chain uses TRBV7-7 and TRBJ1-3; no firm D call. The CDR3 runs to 12 residues. In germline, CDR1 is SSHAT, CDR2 FNYEAQ (reference sequence). Here the CDR3 reads CASSLVNGPIYF. In DNA form, the CDR3 reads TGTGCTAGCAGCTTAGTTAATGGGCCCATATATTTT.